Shown below are 15 T cell receptor beta chains from a single sample sequenced in a study of T-cell reconstitution after alpha-beta-depleted transplantation in children. The authors prepared the TCRbeta library with unique molecular identifiers. TCRdb fed the PCR reads into MiXCR, producing one record per CDR3 protein. The data contain around 700,000 distinct CDR3 sequences, around 14% of them singletons. This specimen was PBMCs, taken before TCRalphabeta/CD19-depleted stem cell transplant. The receptors here all came from a girl under 10 years old with congenital amegakaryocytic thrombocytopenia, due to receive a stem cell transplant.

This clonotype showed up just a few times. The chain joins TRBV5-1 to TRBJ2-5, with D unclear. This CDR3 spans 13 amino acids. Trimming took 2 bases from V and 5 from J, leaving 10 bases between them. Germline V CDR1 and CDR2: SGHRS, YFSETQ. DNA for the CDR3: TGCGCCAGCAGCTTCCCGTTGGGGGAGACCCAGTACTTC. Protein: CASSFPLGETQYF.

This clonotype was found many times. The gene calls are TRBV20-1 and TRBJ1-5, with D perhaps matching TRBD1 (5 bases). The CDR3 is 16 residues long. V dropped 4 bases and J dropped 5 bases, with 21 bases sitting between them. Germline CDR1 DFQATT, CDR2 SNEGSKA (reference sequence). The CDR3 loop is CSAIERGSMPDQPQHF. Written as DNA, the CDR3 is TGCAGTGCTATTGAGCGGGGGTCTATGCCCGATCAGCCCCAGCATTTT.

Note on this clonotype: Since a much larger clone is just one base distant, this may be a read error. The chain recombines TRBV6-1 with TRBJ1-2; 8 bases are a match to TRBD1. The CDR3 is made up of 14 amino acids. Germline V gene lookup returns CDR1 MNHNS and CDR2 SASEGT. For the CDR3, the DNA is TGTGCCAGCACTAGGACAGGGTCGGGATATGGCGACACCTTC. The encoded protein is CASTRTGSGYGDTF.

The sample holds many counts of this clonotype. The chain employs TRBV6-5 and TRBJ2-6; 7 nucleotides match TRBD1. The germline CDR1 and CDR2 sequences are MNHEY and SVGAGI. This CDR3 contains 16 residues. V trimming: 0 bases; J trimming: 4 bases; junction bases outside the gene matches: 3. CDR3 sequence reads: CASSYSTGPGANVLTF. CDR3 DNA: TGTGCCAGCAGTTACTCGACAGGGCCCGGGGCCAACGTCCTGACTTTC.

This clonotype appeared a few times. The chain has TRBV20-1 and TRBJ2-1; 7 bases are a match to TRBD2. Looked up from germline, CDR1 is DFQATT and CDR2 is SNEGSKA (reference sequence). V shed 3 bases and J 2 bases; nucleotides not matched to a gene: 4. The CDR3 sequence is 14 residues long. Here the CDR3 reads CSARGRGPYNEQFF. The CDR3 coding sequence is TGCAGTGCTAGGGGGAGGGGCCCCTACAATGAGCAGTTCTTC.

V is TRBV7-3 and J is TRBJ2-2; 10 positions agree with TRBD1. The CDR3 consists of 17 residues. The germline gives CDR1 SGHTA, CDR2 FQGTGA. V lost 0 bases and J lost 7; bases outside the gene matches: 8. The CDR3 spells CASSLTSTGGRHGELFF. DNA of the CDR3: TGTGCCAGCAGCTTAACTTCGACAGGGGGCCGCCACGGGGAGCTGTTTTTT. Together with reference TRBV7-3 and TRBJ2-2, the CDR3 gives the full variable domain: GAGVSQTPSNKVTEKGKYVELRCDPISGHTALYWYRQSLGQGPEFLIYFQGTGAADDSGLPNDRFFAVRPEGSVSTLKIQRTERGDSAVYLCASSLTSTGGRHGELFFGEGSRLTVL.

The table lists this clonotype with a few counts. This chain uses TRBV7-8 with TRBJ2-2, with a tentative D call TRBD2 (6 bases). With 0 bases removed from V and 5 bases from J, the gap between germline ends came to 13 bases. CDR3 length: 16 residues. Germline CDR1 SGHVS, CDR2 FQNEAQ. CDR3 loop: CASSLAGMEGTGELFF. The CDR3 bases are TGTGCCAGCAGCTTAGCGGGGATGGAGGGGACCGGGGAGCTGTTTTTT.

The genes are TRBV20-1 and TRBJ1-6; TRBD1 is a possible D gene (5 bases). The CDR3 consists of 12 residues. CDR1 and CDR2 from the germline V gene are DFQATT and SNEGSKA (reference sequence). Trimming removed 5 bases at V and 14 bases at J, with 16 bases between. Here the CDR3 reads CSASGPPDTLHF. DNA of the CDR3: TGCAGTGCTTCCGGGCCCCCGGACACCCTCCACTTT.

This clonotype has just a few counts. The chain employs TRBV7-6 and TRBJ2-7; 9 bases agree with TRBD2. The CDR3 is 19 residues long. From germline, CDR1 is SGHVS and CDR2 FNYEAQ. V was pared by 1 base and J by 6 bases, with 19 bases of the junction left unmatched. The CDR3 DNA is TGTGCCAGCAGCTTAGGCCCCAGGGGAATAGGACTAGCGTCTCGCGAGCAGTACTTC. The encoded protein is CASSLGPRGIGLASREQYF.

This clonotype showed up many times. This chain joins TRBV12-3 or TRBV12-4 and TRBJ2-1; 10 bases map to TRBD2. V lost 5 bases and J lost 0; bases outside the gene matches: 7. The CDR3 has 17 amino acids. The CDR3 loop is CASSRLAGGSSYNEQFF. CDR3 sequence (DNA): TGTGCCAGCAGTCGACTAGCGGGCGGAAGCTCCTACAATGAGCAGTTCTTC.

This clonotype was detected only a few times. The chain recombines TRBV7-9 with TRBJ1-1, with TRBD1 matching over 7 bases. Losses at the gene ends were 5 bases for V and 1 base for J; bases not matched to a gene: 4. The CDR3 length is 14 residues. Germline CDR1 SEHNR, CDR2 FQNEAQ (reference sequence). CDR3 coding DNA: TGTGCCAGCAGCACAGGGGTGGGGAACACTGAAGCTTTCTTT. This translates into CASSTGVGNTEAFF.

V gene TRBV4-2 combines with J gene TRBJ1-2; 7 bases align to TRBD1. The V and J ends lost 2 bases and 1 base, in that order; junction bases with no gene match: 10. CDR1 LGHNA and CDR2 YNFKEQ come from the germline V gene. This CDR3 spans 17 amino acids. CDR3 sequence: CASSQKPGQRFNYGYTF. The CDR3 coding sequence is TGTGCCAGCAGCCAAAAACCGGGACAGCGATTTAACTATGGCTACACCTTC.

The CDR3 is CASSEALPHETQYF. The CDR3 bases are TGTGCCAGCAGTGAAGCGCTTCCCCACGAGACCCAGTACTTC. The gene calls are TRBV2 and TRBJ2-5; no clear D gene. V shed 0 bases and J shed 5 bases, with 10 bases lying between them. This CDR3 is built from 14 residues. Looked up from germline, CDR1 is SNHLY and CDR2 is FYNNEI.

This clonotype was recorded at least ten times. The chain employs TRBV20-1 and TRBJ2-5; D is possibly TRBD2 (6 bases). There are 15 residues in the CDR3. Germline lookup yields CDR1 DFQATT and CDR2 SNEGSKA (reference sequence). V lost 6 bases to trimming and J lost 3 bases, with 20 bases between them. The CDR3 nucleotides read TGCAGTGCAGTGGGGACTCTTGAAATGGAAGAGACCCAGTACTTC. This sequence encodes CSAVGTLEMEETQYF.

This clonotype was seen ten or more times. The V call is TRBV3-1, the J call TRBJ1-3; tentative D call: TRBD1 (5 bases). The V gene's germline CDR1 is LGHDT and CDR2 YNNKEL (reference sequence). V dropped 1 base and J dropped 4 bases, with 5 bases sitting between them. This CDR3 is 13 amino acids long. CDR3 sequence reads: CASSQGGGNTIYF. CDR3 coding DNA: TGTGCCAGCAGCCAAGGGGGCGGAAACACCATATATTTT.